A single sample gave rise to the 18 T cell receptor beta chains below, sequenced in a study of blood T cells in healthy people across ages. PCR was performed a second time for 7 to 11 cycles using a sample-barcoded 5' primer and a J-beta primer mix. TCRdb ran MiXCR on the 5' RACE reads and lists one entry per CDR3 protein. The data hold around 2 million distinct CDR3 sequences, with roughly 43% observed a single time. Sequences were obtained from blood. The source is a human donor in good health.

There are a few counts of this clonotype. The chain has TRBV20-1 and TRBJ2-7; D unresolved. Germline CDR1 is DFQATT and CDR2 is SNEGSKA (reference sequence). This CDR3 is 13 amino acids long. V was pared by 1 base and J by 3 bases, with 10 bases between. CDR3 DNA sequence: TGCAGTGCTAGAGGGGGAAGTTTCTACGAGCAGTACTTC. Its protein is CSARGGSFYEQYF.

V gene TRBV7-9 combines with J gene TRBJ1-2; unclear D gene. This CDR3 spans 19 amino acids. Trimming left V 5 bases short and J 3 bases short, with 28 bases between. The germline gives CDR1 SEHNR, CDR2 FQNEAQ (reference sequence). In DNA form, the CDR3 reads TGTGCCAGCAGCCCCATACCCAACCTGTGGAAGGAACTATACTATGGCTACACCTTC. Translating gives CASSPIPNLWKELYYGYTF.

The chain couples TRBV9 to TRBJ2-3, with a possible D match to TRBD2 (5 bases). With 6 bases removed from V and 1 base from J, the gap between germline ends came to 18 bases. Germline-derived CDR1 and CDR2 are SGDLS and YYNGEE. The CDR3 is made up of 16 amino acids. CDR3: CASTREGVRGTDTQYF. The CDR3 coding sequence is TGTGCCAGCACCCGTGAGGGAGTCCGGGGCACAGATACGCAGTATTTT.

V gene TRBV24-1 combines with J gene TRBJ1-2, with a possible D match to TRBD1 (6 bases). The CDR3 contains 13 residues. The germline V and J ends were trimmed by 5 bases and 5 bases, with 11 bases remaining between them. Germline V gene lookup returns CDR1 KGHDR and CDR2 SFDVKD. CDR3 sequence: CATSGGQFYGYTF. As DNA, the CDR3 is TGTGCCACCAGTGGTGGACAGTTTTATGGCTACACCTTC.

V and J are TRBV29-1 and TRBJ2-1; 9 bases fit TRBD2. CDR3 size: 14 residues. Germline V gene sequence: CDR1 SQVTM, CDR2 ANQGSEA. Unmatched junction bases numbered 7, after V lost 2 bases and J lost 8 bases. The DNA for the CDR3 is TGCAGCGTTGAAATGAGCGGGGGGAGCGATGAGCAGTTCTTC. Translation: CSVEMSGGSDEQFF.

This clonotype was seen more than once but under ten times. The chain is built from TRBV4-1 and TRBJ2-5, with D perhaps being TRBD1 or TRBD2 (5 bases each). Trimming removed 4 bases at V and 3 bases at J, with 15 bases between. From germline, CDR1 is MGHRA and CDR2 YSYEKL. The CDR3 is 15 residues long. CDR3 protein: CASSLLPGGEETQYF. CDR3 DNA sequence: TGCGCCAGCAGCCTCTTACCTGGGGGAGAAGAGACCCAGTACTTC.

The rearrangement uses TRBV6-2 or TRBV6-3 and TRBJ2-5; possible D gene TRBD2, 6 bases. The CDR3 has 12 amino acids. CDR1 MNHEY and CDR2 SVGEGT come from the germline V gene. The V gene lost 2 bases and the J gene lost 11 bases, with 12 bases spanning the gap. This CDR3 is CASSYRVGSQYF. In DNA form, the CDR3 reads TGTGCCAGCAGTTACAGGGTCGGGAGTCAGTACTTC.

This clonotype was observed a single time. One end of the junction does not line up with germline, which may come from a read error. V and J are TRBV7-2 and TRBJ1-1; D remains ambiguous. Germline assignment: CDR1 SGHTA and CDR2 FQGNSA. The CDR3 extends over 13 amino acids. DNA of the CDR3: TGTGCCAGCAGCTTGGACCTGAACACTGAAGTTTTCTTT. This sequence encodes CASSLDLNTEVFF.

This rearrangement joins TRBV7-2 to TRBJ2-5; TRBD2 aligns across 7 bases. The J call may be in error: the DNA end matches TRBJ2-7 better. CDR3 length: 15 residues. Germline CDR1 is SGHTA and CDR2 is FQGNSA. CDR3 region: CASSSNGGGLGEQYF. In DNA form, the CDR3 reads TGTGCCAGCAGCTCTAACGGGGGAGGGTTGGGCGAGCAGTACTTC.

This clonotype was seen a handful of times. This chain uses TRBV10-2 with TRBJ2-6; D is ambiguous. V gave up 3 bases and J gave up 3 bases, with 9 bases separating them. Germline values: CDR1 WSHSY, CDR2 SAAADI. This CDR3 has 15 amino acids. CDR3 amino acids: CASSETSGGANVLTF. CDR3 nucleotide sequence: TGCGCCAGCAGTGAAACCAGTGGTGGGGCCAACGTCCTGACTTTC.

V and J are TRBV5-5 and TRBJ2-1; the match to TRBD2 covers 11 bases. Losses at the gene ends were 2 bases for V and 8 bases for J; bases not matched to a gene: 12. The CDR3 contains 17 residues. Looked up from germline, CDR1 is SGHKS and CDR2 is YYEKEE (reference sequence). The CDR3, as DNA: TGTGCCAGCAGCTTCTTTGGTAGCGGGGGGGCTAACGATGAGCAGTTCTTC. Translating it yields CASSFFGSGGANDEQFF.

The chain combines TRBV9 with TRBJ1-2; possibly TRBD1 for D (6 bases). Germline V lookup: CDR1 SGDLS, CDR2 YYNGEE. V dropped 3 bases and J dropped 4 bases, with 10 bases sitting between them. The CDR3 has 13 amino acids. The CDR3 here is CASSDDRPYGYTF. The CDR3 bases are TGTGCCAGCAGCGACGACAGGCCCTATGGCTACACCTTC.

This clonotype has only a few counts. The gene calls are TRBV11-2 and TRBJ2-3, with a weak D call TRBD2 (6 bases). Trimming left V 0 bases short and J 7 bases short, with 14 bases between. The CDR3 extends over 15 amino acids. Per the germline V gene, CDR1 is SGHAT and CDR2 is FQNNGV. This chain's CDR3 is CASSLEGTGGYTQYF. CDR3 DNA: TGTGCCAGCAGCTTAGAAGGGACTGGGGGATATACGCAGTATTTT.

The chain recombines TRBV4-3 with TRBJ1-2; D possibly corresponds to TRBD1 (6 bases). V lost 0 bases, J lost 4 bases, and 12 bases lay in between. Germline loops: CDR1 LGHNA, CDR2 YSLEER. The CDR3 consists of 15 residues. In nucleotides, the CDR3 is TGCGCCAGCAGCCAAGATATGCGGGGGGCCTATGGCTACACCTTC. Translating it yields CASSQDMRGAYGYTF.

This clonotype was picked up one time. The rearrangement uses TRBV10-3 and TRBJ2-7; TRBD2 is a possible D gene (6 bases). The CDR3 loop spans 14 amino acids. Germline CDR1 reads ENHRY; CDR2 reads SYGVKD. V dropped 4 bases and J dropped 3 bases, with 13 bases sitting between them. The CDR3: CAISVSGDVYEQYF. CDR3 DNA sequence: TGTGCCATCAGTGTGTCGGGGGACGTCTACGAGCAGTACTTC.

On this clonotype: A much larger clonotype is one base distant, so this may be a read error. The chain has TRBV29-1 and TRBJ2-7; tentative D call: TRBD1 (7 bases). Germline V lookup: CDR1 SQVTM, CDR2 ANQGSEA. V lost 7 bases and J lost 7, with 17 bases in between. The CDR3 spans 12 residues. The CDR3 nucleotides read TGCAGCGGCGGGACAGCATACAATGAGCAGTACTTC. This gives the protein CSGGTAYNEQYF.

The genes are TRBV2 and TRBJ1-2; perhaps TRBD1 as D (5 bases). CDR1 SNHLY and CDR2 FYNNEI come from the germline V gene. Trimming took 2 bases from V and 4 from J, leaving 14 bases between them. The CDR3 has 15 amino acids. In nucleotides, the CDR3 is TGTGCCAGCAGTGAAAATACCCAGGGTATCTATGGCTACACCTTC. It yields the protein CASSENTQGIYGYTF. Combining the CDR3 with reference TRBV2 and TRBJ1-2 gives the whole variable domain EPEVTQTPSHQVTQMGQEVILRCVPISNHLYFYWYRQILGQKVEFLVSFYNNEISEKSEIFDDQFSVERPDGSNFTLKIRSTKLEDSAMYFCASSENTQGIYGYTFGSGTRLTVV.

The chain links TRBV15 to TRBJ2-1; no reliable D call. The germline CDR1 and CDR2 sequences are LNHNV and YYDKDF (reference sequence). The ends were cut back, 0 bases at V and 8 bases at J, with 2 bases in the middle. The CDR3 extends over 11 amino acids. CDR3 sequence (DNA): TGTGCCACCAGCAGAGAGTATGAGCAGTTCTTC. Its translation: CATSREYEQFF.